The following is a TCR beta chain sequence with its context. There is no known antigen for this receptor. There are no base qualities to consult, and no much larger clone falls within one base. Only healthy Caucasian donors were included. Three pairs of female monozygotic twins, all aged about 18 to 30 years, were included in the twin cohort. Using Miltenyi CD45RO+ enrichment and human naive T-cell isolation kits, memory (CD45RO+) and naive T cells were isolated from PBMC. This sample is part of a study of identical twins listed by TCRdb under 2016. In terms of the full investigation: To test whether fetal clonotypes persist, the study used deep sequencing on TCR alpha and beta repertoires from monozygotic twins, unrelated adults of various ages, and cord blood. To rule out contamination, the twin experiments were replicated at different times with different library preparation protocols. Study-wide conclusions, independent of this receptor: Zero-insertion analyses could be partly confounded by invariant T cells such as MAIT and iNKT, though diverse VJ usage argued against such confounding for most clonotypes. Fewer insertions were carried by abundant cord blood beta clonotypes; a weaker similar trend was observed in young adult naive repertoires, while no such trend was observed in memory repertoires. In monozygotic twins, recombination models systematically underestimated out-of-frame TCR alpha sharing, but the models matched the sharing seen between unrelated individuals. Because the same donors could not be followed over many years, conclusions were based on cross-sectional statistical analysis. Compared with coincidental sharing between unrelated individuals, out-of-frame TCR alpha sequences shared between twins showed an excess of sequences with low generation probability. The excess sharing between twins in beta out-of-frame sequences was weaker because fewer shared sequences reduced the signal-to-noise ratio.

Library method: 5' RACE. TCRdb records Illumina HiSeq 2000 as the sequencer. A universal primer binding site was added through template switching, and the final cDNA carried a unique molecular identifier so that TCR cDNA molecules could be counted accurately. First-strand cDNA for TCR alpha and beta chains was synthesized from specific primers in the conserved constant-segment region. To control for contamination, every cDNA library carried two barcodes: a SMART-Mk sample barcode plus Illumina barcodes. Two successive PCR steps introduced TruSeq adapter sequences along with Illumina sample barcodes. The Illumina HiSeq platform was used with custom primers to sequence TCR alpha and beta cDNA libraries. Regarding the original processing steps: Raw reads were processed with MiGEC to extract unique molecular identifiers, and MiXCR was used to determine CDR3 positions. Recombination models were inferred per individual with the repgenHMM and IGoR tools using an EM algorithm. Shared clonotypes were analyzed with the tcR package in R, and sharing was normalized by the product of cloneset sizes. To study raw recombination free of thymic and clonal selection effects, out-of-frame nonproductive sequences were analyzed. Using fastp at Q25 and MiXCR, TCRdb reprocessed the public reads and kept productive beta chains. A single entry per CDR3 protein holds the most common genes and DNA from its merged rows. The V and J calls were determined by TCRdb, not by the authors. A total of fewer than 250,000 distinct CDR3 sequences appear in this sample, around 6.6% of them only once. The ten largest clones represent approximately 3.7% of the sample.

V is cut back by 1 base and J by 1 base, with 2 bases in the junction unmatched. The germline V gene (reference sequence) supplies CDR1 LGHDT and CDR2 YNNKEL. The CDR3 runs 15 residues from the cysteine to the phenylalanine. The DNA shown is the 45-base CDR3, in frame from base 1. The sample also formed part of further work on yellow fever vaccine responses in identical twins. That second report states: According to the authors, the vaccine-induced T cell response in identical twins seemed to be partly convergent and partly specific to each individual. In the study, vaccine-responding T cell clones were precisely tracked in identical twins.

The sequenced sample was memory (CD45RO+) T cells sorted from blood. In light of the paper, this sample's cell subset or site label describes: CD45RO+ enriched T cells. This chain joins TRBV3-1 to TRBJ1-1, and 8 junctional nucleotides match TRBD1. The clonotype comes from a woman aged 18 to 35 in good health. The DNA reads TGTGCCAGCAGCCAAGGGACAGGGCAGAACACTGAAGCTTTCTTT. Its coded protein is CASSQGTGQNTEAFF.